These 10 T cell receptor beta chains were all obtained from the same sample, sequenced in a study of T cell responses to AZD1222 COVID-19 vaccine. This table comes from immunoSEQ multiplex PCR, and its TCRdb copy is limited to in-frame clones, with some not included. Of fewer than 130,000 clones in the sample, 94% were seen once. The sequencing used peripheral blood, collected 28 days after the second AZD1222 dose. These TCRs come from an adult who received the AZD1222 COVID-19 vaccine.

The CDR3 spells CASTPTSGDQETQYF. In nucleotides, the CDR3 is TGCGCCAGCACCCCAACTAGCGGGGATCAAGAGACCCAGTACTTC. The chain is built from TRBV5-1 and TRBJ2-5; the match to TRBD2 covers 10 bases. The CDR3 has 15 amino acids. V lost 6 bases, J lost 2 bases, and 7 bases stayed unmatched. Germline-derived CDR1 and CDR2 are SGHRS and YFSETQ.

V is TRBV11-2 and J is TRBJ1-2; 8 bases fit TRBD1. Germline CDR1 SGHAT, CDR2 FQNNGV. Germline trimming cut 5 bases from V and 5 bases from J; bases unmatched to any gene: 16. The CDR3 sequence is 17 residues long. The CDR3 spells CASSLGGQATLRYGYTF. In DNA form, the CDR3 reads TGTGCCAGCAGCCTGGGGGGACAGGCAACCCTTAGGTATGGCTACACCTTC.

The chain links TRBV5-6 to TRBJ2-3; no firm D call. Germline CDR1 SGHDT, CDR2 YYEEEE. V was shortened by 1 base and J by 0 bases, with 9 bases between the two germline ends. The CDR3 consists of 15 residues. CDR3 DNA: TGTGCCAGCAGCTTGAGCAGGCCTAGCACAGATACGCAGTATTTT. Translated, it gives CASSLSRPSTDTQYF.

The J gene is TRBJ1-2, the V gene TRBV6-5, with no clear D. V gave up 7 bases and J gave up 8 bases, with 5 bases separating them. Germline V lookup: CDR1 MNHEY, CDR2 SVGAGI. This CDR3 comprises 9 residues. In nucleotides, the CDR3 is TGTGCCAGCAAGGAGGGCTACACCTTC. Translation: CASKEGYTF.

The chain employs TRBV18 and TRBJ1-1; maybe TRBD1 (5 bases). The CDR3 extends over 11 amino acids. In germline, CDR1 is KGHSH, CDR2 LQKENI. V lost 6 bases to trimming and J lost 11 bases, with 13 bases between them. The CDR3 DNA follows: TGTGCCAGCTCCGGGACGACAGACGCTTTCTTT. Translating it yields CASSGTTDAFF.

This clone was picked up one time. The chain couples TRBV7-6 to TRBJ2-5; 9 nucleotides agree with TRBD1. Trimming at V came to 8 bases and at J to 5 bases, leaving 9 bases not matched to a gene. The CDR3 length is 14 residues. Germline loops: CDR1 SGHVS, CDR2 FNYEAQ. The CDR3 reads CASSSGTGRETQYF. The CDR3 DNA sequence: TGTGCCAGCTCTTCCGGGACAGGGCGGGAGACCCAGTACTTC.

This chain links TRBV5-1 with TRBJ1-2; 12 bases line up with TRBD1. Germline V CDR1 and CDR2: SGHRS, YFSETQ. With 4 bases clipped from V and 4 bases from J, the junction kept 5 bases outside the gene matches. The CDR3 runs 15 residues. The CDR3 DNA reads TGCGCCAGCAGCCCGGGGACAGGGGGCGCCTATGGCTACACCTTC. This sequence encodes CASSPGTGGAYGYTF. The entire variable domain, with the rest obtained from reference TRBV5-1 and TRBJ1-2, is as follows: KAGVTQTPRYLIKTRGQQVTLSCSPISGHRSVSWYQQTPGQGLQFLFEYFSETQRNKGNFPGRFSGRQFSNSRSEMNVSTLELGDSALYLCASSPGTGGAYGYTFGSGTRLTVV.

The V gene is TRBV6-5, the J gene TRBJ2-1; 9 bases match TRBD1. The CDR3 has 15 residues. V was pared by 5 bases and J by 9 bases, with 11 bases of the junction left unmatched. Germline V lookup: CDR1 MNHEY, CDR2 SVGAGI. In DNA, the CDR3 is TGTGCCAGCAGTACGCCGGGACAGGGTAAGGGTGAGCAGTTCTTC. It encodes CASSTPGQGKGEQFF.

This sequence joins TRBV3-1 (or the pseudogene TRBV3-2) and TRBJ1-5; unclear D gene. V lost 4 bases and J lost 4, with 8 bases in between. Per germline, CDR1 LGHDT and CDR2 YNNKEL (reference sequence). CDR3 length equals 13 residues. The CDR3 loop reads CASSRGRNQPQHF. The CDR3 bases are TGTGCCAGCAGCCGCGGAAGAAATCAGCCCCAGCATTTT.

V and J are TRBV25-1 and TRBJ1-3; D is unresolved. Germline V gives CDR1 MGHDK, CDR2 SYGVNS. This CDR3 is built from 15 residues. Trimming removed 5 bases at V and 0 bases at J, with 11 bases between. CDR3 coding DNA: TGTGCCAGCAGTACGCAACGAAGCTCTGGAAACACCATATATTTT. This sequence encodes CASSTQRSSGNTIYF.